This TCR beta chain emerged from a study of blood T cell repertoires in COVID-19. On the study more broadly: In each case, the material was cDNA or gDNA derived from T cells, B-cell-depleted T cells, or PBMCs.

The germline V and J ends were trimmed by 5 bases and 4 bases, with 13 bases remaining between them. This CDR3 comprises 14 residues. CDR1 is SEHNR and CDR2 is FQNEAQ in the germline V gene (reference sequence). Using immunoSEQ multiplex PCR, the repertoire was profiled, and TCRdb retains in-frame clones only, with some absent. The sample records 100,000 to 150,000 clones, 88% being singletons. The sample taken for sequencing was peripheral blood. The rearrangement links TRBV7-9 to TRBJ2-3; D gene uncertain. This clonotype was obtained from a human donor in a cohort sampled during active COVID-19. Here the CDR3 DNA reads TGTGCCAGCAGCCCCGGTGTTTCGGCAGATACGCAGTATTTT. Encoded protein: CASSPGVSADTQYF.